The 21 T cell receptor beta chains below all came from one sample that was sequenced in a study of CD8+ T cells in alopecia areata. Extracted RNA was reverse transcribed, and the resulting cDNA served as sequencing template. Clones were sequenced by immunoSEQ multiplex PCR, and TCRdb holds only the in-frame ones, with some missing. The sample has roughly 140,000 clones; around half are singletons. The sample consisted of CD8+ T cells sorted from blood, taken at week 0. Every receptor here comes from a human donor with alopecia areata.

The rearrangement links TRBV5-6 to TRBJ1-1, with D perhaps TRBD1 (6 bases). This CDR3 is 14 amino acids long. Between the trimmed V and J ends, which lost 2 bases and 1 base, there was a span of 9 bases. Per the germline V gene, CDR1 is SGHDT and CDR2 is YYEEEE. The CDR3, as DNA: TGTGCCAGCAGCTTCTCAGGGGAGAACACTGAAGCTTTCTTT. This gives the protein CASSFSGENTEAFF.

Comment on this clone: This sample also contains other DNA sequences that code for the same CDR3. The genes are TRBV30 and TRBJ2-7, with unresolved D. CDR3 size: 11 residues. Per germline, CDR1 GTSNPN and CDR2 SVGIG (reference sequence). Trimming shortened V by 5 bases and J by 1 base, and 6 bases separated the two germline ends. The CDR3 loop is CAWSGSYEQYF. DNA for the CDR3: TGTGCCTGGTCGGGTTCCTACGAGCAGTACTTC. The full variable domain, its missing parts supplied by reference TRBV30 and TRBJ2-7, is SQTIHQWPATLVQPVGSPLSLECTVEGTSNPNLYWYRQAAGRGLQLLFYSVGIGQISSEVPQNLSASRPQDRQFILSSKKLLLSDSGFYLCAWSGSYEQYFGPGTRLTVT.

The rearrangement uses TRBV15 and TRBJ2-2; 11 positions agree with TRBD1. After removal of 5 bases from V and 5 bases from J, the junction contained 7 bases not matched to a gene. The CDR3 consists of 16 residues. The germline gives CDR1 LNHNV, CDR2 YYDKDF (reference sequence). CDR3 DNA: TGTGCCACCAGCCGCTCCCGGGACAGGGGGACCGGGGAGCTGTTTTTT. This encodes CATSRSRDRGTGELFF.

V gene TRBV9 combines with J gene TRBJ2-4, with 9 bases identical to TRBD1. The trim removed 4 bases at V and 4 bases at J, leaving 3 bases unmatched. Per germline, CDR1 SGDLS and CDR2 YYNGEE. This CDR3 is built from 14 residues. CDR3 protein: CASSPGTGKNIQYF. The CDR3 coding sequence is TGTGCCAGCAGCCCGGGGACAGGGAAAAACATTCAGTACTTC.

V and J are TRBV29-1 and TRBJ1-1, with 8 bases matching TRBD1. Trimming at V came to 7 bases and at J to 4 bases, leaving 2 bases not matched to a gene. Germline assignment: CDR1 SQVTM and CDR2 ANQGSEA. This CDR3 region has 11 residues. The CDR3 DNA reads TGCAGCGGTGGACAGGGCACTGAAGCTTTCTTT. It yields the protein CSGGQGTEAFF.

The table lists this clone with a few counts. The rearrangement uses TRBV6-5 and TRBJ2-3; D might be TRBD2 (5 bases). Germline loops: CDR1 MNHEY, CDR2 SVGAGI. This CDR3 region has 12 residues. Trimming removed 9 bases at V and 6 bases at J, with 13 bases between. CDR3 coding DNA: TGTGCCAGACCGAGGGCCGGGGATACGCAGTATTTT. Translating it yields CARPRAGDTQYF.

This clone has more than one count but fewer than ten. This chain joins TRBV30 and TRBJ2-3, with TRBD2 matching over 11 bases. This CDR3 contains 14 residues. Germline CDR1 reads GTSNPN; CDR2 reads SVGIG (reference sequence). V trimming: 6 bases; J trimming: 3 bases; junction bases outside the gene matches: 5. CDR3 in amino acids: CACSGGATTDTQYF. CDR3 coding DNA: TGTGCCTGTAGCGGGGGGGCCACGACAGATACGCAGTATTTT.

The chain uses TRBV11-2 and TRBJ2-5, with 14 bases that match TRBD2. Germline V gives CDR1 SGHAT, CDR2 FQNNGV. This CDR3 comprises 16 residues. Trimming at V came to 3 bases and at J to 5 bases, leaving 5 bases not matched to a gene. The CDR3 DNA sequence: TGTGCCAGCAGCTTTCTGACTAGCGGGGGGGCGGAGACCCAGTACTTC. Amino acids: CASSFLTSGGAETQYF.

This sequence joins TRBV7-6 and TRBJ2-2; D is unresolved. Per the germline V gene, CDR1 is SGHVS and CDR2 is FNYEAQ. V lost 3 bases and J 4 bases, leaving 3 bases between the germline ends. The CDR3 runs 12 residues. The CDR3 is CASSLSTGELFF. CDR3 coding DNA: TGTGCCAGCAGCTTGAGCACCGGGGAGCTGTTTTTT. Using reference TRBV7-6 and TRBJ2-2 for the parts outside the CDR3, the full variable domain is GAGVSQSPRYKVTKRGQDVALRCDPISGHVSLYWYRQALGQGPEFLTYFNYEAQQDKSGLPNDRFSAERPEGSISTLTIQRTEQRDSAMYRCASSLSTGELFFGEGSRLTVL.

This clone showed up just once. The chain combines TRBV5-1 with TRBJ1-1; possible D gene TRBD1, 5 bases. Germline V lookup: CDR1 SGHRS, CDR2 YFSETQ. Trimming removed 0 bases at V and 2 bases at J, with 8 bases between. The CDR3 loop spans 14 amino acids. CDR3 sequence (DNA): TGCGCCAGCAGCTTGGAGGGGTACAACACTGAAGCTTTCTTT. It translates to CASSLEGYNTEAFF. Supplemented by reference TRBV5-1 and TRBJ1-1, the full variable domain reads KAGVTQTPRYLIKTRGQQVTLSCSPISGHRSVSWYQQTPGQGLQFLFEYFSETQRNKGNFPGRFSGRQFSNSRSEMNVSTLELGDSALYLCASSLEGYNTEAFFGQGTRLTVV.

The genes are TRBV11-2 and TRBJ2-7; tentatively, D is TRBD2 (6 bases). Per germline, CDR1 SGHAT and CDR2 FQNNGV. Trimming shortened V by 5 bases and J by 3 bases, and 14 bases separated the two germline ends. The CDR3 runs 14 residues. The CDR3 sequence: CASSTDRGNYEQYF. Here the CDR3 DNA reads TGTGCCAGCAGCACAGACCGGGGGAACTACGAGCAGTACTTC. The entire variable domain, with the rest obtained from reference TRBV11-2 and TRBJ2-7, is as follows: EAGVAQSPRYKIIEKRQSVAFWCNPISGHATLYWYQQILGQGPKLLIQFQNNGVVDDSQLPKDRFSAERLKGVDSTLKIQPAKLEDSAVYLCASSTDRGNYEQYFGPGTRLTVT.

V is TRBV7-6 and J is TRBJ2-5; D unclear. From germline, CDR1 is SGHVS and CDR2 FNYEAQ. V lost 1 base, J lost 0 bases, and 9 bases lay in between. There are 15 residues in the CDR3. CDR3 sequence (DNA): TGTGCCAGCAGCTTAGAGCCGAGGTACCAAGAGACCCAGTACTTC. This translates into CASSLEPRYQETQYF.

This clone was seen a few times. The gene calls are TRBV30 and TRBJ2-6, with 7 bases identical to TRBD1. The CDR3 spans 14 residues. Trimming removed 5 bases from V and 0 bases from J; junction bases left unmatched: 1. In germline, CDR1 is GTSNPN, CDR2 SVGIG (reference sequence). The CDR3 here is CAWAGGSGANVLTF. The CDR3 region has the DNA TGTGCCTGGGCAGGGGGCTCTGGGGCCAACGTCCTGACTTTC.

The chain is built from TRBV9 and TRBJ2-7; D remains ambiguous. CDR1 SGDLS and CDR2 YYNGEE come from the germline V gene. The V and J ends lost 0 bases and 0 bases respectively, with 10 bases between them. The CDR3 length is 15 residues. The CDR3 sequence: CASSVGETSSYEQYF. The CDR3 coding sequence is TGTGCCAGCAGCGTAGGAGAGACAAGCTCCTACGAGCAGTACTTC.

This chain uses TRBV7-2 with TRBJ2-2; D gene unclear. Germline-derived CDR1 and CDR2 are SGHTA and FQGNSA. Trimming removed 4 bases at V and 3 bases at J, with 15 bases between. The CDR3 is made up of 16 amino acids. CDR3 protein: CASSSLPAGYTGELFF. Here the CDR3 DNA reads TGTGCCAGCAGCTCCCTTCCCGCAGGTTACACCGGGGAGCTGTTTTTT. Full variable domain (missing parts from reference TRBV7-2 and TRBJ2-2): GAGVSQSPSNKVTEKGKDVELRCDPISGHTALYWYRQSLGQGLEFLIYFQGNSAPDKSGLPSDRFSAERTGGSVSTLTIQRTQQEDSAVYLCASSSLPAGYTGELFFGEGSRLTVL.

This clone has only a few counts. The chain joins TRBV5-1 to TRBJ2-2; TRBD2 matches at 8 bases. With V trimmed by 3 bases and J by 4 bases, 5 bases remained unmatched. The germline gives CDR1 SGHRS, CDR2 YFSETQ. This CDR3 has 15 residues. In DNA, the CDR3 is TGCGCCAGCAGCTGGAGCGGGGGCCCCACCGGGGAGCTGTTTTTT. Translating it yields CASSWSGGPTGELFF.

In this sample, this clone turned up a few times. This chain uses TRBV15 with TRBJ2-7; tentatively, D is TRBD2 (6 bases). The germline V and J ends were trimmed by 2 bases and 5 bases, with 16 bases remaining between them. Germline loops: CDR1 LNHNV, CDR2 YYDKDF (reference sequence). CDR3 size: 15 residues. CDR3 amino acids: CATSRSRDSVDEQYF. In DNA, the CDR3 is TGTGCCACCAGCAGAAGCCGGGACTCCGTAGACGAGCAGTACTTC.

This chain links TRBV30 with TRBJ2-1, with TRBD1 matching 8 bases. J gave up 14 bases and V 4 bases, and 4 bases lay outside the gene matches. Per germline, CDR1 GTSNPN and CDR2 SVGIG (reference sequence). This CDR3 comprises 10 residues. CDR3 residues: CAWMDRVKFF. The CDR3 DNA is TGTGCCTGGATGGACAGGGTTAAGTTCTTC.

CDR3 DNA: TGCGCCAGCAGCCAAACAGCGGGTGTCAATGAGCAGTTCTTC. This sequence encodes CASSQTAGVNEQFF. V and J are TRBV4-3 and TRBJ2-1; a possible D gene is TRBD2 (6 bases). This CDR3 has 14 residues. The V and J ends lost 2 bases and 6 bases respectively, with 11 bases between them. Germline CDR1 LGHNA, CDR2 YSLEER.

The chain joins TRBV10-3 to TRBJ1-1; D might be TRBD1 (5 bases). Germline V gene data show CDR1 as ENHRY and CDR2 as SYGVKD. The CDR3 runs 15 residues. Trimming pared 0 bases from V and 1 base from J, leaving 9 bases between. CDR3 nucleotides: TGTGCCATCAGTGAGTCAGCTACAGGGAACACTGAAGCTTTCTTT. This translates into CAISESATGNTEAFF.

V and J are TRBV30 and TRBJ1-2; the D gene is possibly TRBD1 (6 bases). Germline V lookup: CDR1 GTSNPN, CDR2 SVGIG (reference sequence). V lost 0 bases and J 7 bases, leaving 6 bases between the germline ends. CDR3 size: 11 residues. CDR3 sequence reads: CAWSVGGGYTF. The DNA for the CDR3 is TGTGCCTGGAGTGTAGGGGGTGGCTACACCTTC. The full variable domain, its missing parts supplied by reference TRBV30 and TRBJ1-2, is SQTIHQWPATLVQPVGSPLSLECTVEGTSNPNLYWYRQAAGRGLQLLFYSVGIGQISSEVPQNLSASRPQDRQFILSSKKLLLSDSGFYLCAWSVGGGYTFGSGTRLTVV.